This T cell receptor (beta chain) emerged from a study of early T cells in non-severe SARS-CoV-2 infection. General observations from the study: There was a bias toward anti-spike CD8 responses in VDJdb matching, which missed private and CD4 specificities.

The germline gives CDR1 SQVTM, CDR2 ANQGSEA. V lost 7 bases, J lost 0 bases, and 5 bases stayed unmatched. There are 13 residues in the CDR3. The library protocol tagged individual cDNA molecules with unique molecular identifiers. TCRdb reprocessed the 5' RACE reads with MiXCR, giving one entry per CDR3 protein. The sample has 60,000 or so distinct CDR3 sequences; roughly an eighth are singletons. With regard to this clonotype: Its antigen remains unidentified.

The chain carries TRBV29-1 and TRBJ2-7, with 8 bases lining up with TRBD1. Sequenced here: whole blood, sampled at baseline. The receptor comes from an adult who was a healthcare worker with PCR-confirmed SARS-CoV-2 infection or an uninfected control (not recorded which). The CDR3 loop is CSARDRISYEQYF. In DNA form, the CDR3 reads TGCAGCGCCAGGGACAGGATCTCCTACGAGCAGTACTTC.